These T cell receptor beta chains were read from a single sample in a study of spatial heterogeneity in lung cancer. A single record per CDR3 protein comes from TCRdb applying MiXCR to the 5' RACE reads. The sample carries roughly 40,000 distinct CDR3 sequences, around 6.8% recorded once. Specimen: PBMCs, collected at surgery. These receptor sequences come from a female donor with early-stage non-small cell lung cancer. Each CDR3 is given with its conserved first and last residue. A D gene is named only where the DNA matches it firmly. Part of the rows lack a size; the others show once, few, many or a class for expanded clones.

j_call d_call clone_size v_call cdr3_nt cdr3_aa
TRBJ2-3 TRBD2 few TRBV27 TGTGCCAGCAGTTTAGGACTAGCGAAAGATACGCAGTATTTT CASSLGLAKDTQYF
TRBJ1-3 NA few TRBV5-1 TGCGCCAGCAGCTCGGAGCTAAACAGGGCGGGCGGAAACACCATATATTTT CASSSELNRAGGNTIYF
TRBJ2-1 TRBD2 many TRBV29-1 TGCAGCGTTGCAACTCTAGCGGGGGGGCGGAATGAGCAGTTCTTC CSVATLAGGRNEQFF
TRBJ2-1 NA many TRBV12-3/TRBV12-4 TGTGCCAGCAACGGCCCATACAATGAGCAGTTCTTC CASNGPYNEQFF
TRBJ1-1 NA many TRBV6-5 TGTGCCAGCAGTCCCTATGGGCAGGCTGGTACTGAAGCTTTCTTT CASSPYGQAGTEAFF
TRBJ1-1 NA many TRBV3-1 TGTGCCAGCAGCCAAGAGATCAGACTGAACACTGAAGCTTTCTTT CASSQEIRLNTEAFF
TRBJ2-4 NA many TRBV29-1 TGCAGCGGGAGGGATAGTGCCAAAAACATTCAGTACTTC CSGRDSAKNIQYF
TRBJ2-3 TRBD1 few TRBV29-1 TGCAGCGTTGAATGGCCGGGACAGGGGGCTTGGGGCACAGATACGCAGTATTTT CSVEWPGQGAWGTDTQYF
TRBJ1-5 NA few TRBV27 TGTGCCAGCGGATCGGGGCAGCCCCAGCATTTT CASGSGQPQHF
TRBJ2-2 NA medium-sized TRBV2 TGTGCCACTCGTGGCTCCGGGGAGCTGTTTTTT CATRGSGELFF
TRBJ2-7 TRBD1 many TRBV6-1 TGTGCCAGCACCCACGCCAGGGGGACCCCCTACGAGCAGTACTTC CASTHARGTPYEQYF
TRBJ1-6 NA NA TRBV4-1 TGCGCCAGCAGCCAAGAAACGGCAGGGGCGGGTTCACCCCTCCACTTT CASSQETAGAGSPLHF
TRBJ1-3 NA many TRBV5-1 TGCGCCAGCAGCTTGGAATGGGGGCCTGGAAACACCATATATTTT CASSLEWGPGNTIYF
TRBJ2-7 TRBD1 many TRBV7-2 TGTGCCAGCGCCCTCACCACAGGGGGGTACGAGCAGTACTTC CASALTTGGYEQYF
TRBJ1-6 NA NA TRBV5-1 TGCGCCAGCAGCTTCGAGCCGAGCTCCTATAATTCACCCCTCCACTTT CASSFEPSSYNSPLHF
TRBJ1-6 TRBD1 few TRBV20-1 TGCAGTGCTATTACAGGGGGCGATAATTCACCCCTCCACTTT CSAITGGDNSPLHF
TRBJ2-2 TRBD1 many TRBV19 TGTGCCAGTAGTTTTCCCGACAGGGTCAGGACCGGGGAGCTGTTTTTT CASSFPDRVRTGELFF
TRBJ2-3 TRBD1 many TRBV9 TGTGCCAGCAGCACCCAGGGGGCGTATGGGCAGTATTTT CASSTQGAYGQYF
TRBJ2-7 NA many TRBV11-2 TGTGCCAGCAGCTTAGGGTCGGGGTCCGGCTACTACGAGCAGTACTTC CASSLGSGSGYYEQYF
TRBJ1-1 NA NA TRBV3-1 TGTGCCAGCAGCCAAGGACGGAGGCTGAACACTGAAGCTTTCTTT CASSQGRRLNTEAFF
TRBJ1-5 TRBD1 many TRBV12-3/TRBV12-4 TGTGCCAGCAGTTTAGACTCGACAGGGCATCAGCCCCAGCATTTT CASSLDSTGHQPQHF
TRBJ2-6 NA NA TRBV18 TGTGCCAGCTCACCGCCAATGGAGGCATTCTCTGGGGCCAACGTCCTGACTTTC CASSPPMEAFSGANVLTF
TRBJ2-6 NA many TRBV7-2 TGTGCCAGCAGCTTAATCGGCTCTGGGGCCAACGTCCTGACTTTC CASSLIGSGANVLTF
TRBJ2-7 NA many TRBV4-3 TGCGCCAGCAGCCAACAGCCTTCCAGCTCCTACGAGCAGTACTTC CASSQQPSSSYEQYF
TRBJ1-1 NA many TRBV20-1 TGCAGTGCTAGCTCCGTGACTGAAGCTTTCTTT CSASSVTEAFF
TRBJ1-5 TRBD1 many TRBV20-1 TGCAGTGCTAGACCCGACAGGGTAGGTCAGCCCCAGCATTTT CSARPDRVGQPQHF
TRBJ1-1 NA many TRBV20-1 TGCAGTGCTAGCAGGCAACCCGTTAACACTGAAGCTTTCTTT CSASRQPVNTEAFF
TRBJ2-5 NA many TRBV12-3/TRBV12-4 TGTGCCAGCAGTTTGCGTCAGAAAGAGACCCAGTACTTC CASSLRQKETQYF
TRBJ2-3 NA many TRBV10-3 TGTGCCATCCGCGCCGACAGGAATGCGCAGTATTTT CAIRADRNAQYF
TRBJ2-2 NA few TRBV5-6 TGTGCCAGCAGCCTTCAGGGATTGCGCACCGGGGAGCTGTTTTTT CASSLQGLRTGELFF
TRBJ2-5 NA many TRBV29-1 TGCAGCGGCGAAAGAGGGGGAGAGACCCAGTACTTC CSGERGGETQYF
TRBJ2-3 NA few TRBV11-2 TGTGCCAGCAGCCAAGGTTGGAGCACAGATACGCAGTATTTT CASSQGWSTDTQYF
TRBJ1-1 NA many TRBV7-9 TGTGCCAGCAGCACCCAAGGACGGCGATCCGCGGTTTTCTTT CASSTQGRRSAVFF
TRBJ2-5 NA few TRBV4-1 TGCGCCAGCAGCCAATTGGACGGGGGGCCGGAGACCCAGTACTTC CASSQLDGGPETQYF
TRBJ2-3 TRBD1 NA TRBV18 TGTGCCAGCTCACCCTTCGGGACAGGGGGACAAGCTAGCACAGATACGCAGTATTTT CASSPFGTGGQASTDTQYF
TRBJ2-1 NA NA TRBV7-9 TGTGCCAGCAGAACCTGGGCCGCGGACAATGAGCAGTTCTTC CASRTWAADNEQFF
TRBJ1-5 NA many TRBV7-2 TGTGCCAGCAGCTTTCGTCTCACTGGCAATCAGCCCCAGCATTTT CASSFRLTGNQPQHF
TRBJ1-4 NA NA TRBV18 TGTGCCAGCTCACCAGGGGTGAACGAAAAACTGTTTTTT CASSPGVNEKLFF
TRBJ2-7 TRBD2 many TRBV20-1 TGCAGTGCGGCGCGGGGGGGCAGGTACGAGCAGTACTTC CSAARGGRYEQYF
TRBJ2-5 NA many TRBV7-2 TGTGCCAGCAGCCAGCAATCCGATAGGGTAGAGACCCAGTACTTC CASSQQSDRVETQYF
TRBJ2-5 TRBD1 many TRBV12-3/TRBV12-4 TGTGCCAGCAGTACCGGGACCCAGGGGGAAGAGACCCAGTACTTC CASSTGTQGEETQYF
TRBJ2-5 TRBD2 many TRBV7-2 TGTGCCAGCAGCTTAGGGTTTGAGCGGGGGGCCCCCCAAGAGACCCAGTACTTC CASSLGFERGAPQETQYF
TRBJ1-1 NA many TRBV5-1 TGCGCCAGCAGCTTGGGGGGCCATTGGGACACTGAAGCTTTCTTT CASSLGGHWDTEAFF
TRBJ2-4 TRBD2 many TRBV11-2 TGTGCCAGCAGCAAACCGGGACTAGCGAGAAACATTCAGTACTTC CASSKPGLARNIQYF
TRBJ2-3 TRBD2 NA TRBV7-2 TGTGCCAGCAGAAAACGGACTAGCGGGGGGTTCAGCACAGATACGCAGTATTTT CASRKRTSGGFSTDTQYF
TRBJ1-1 NA many TRBV6-2/TRBV6-3 TGTGCCAGCAATGCGGGTGGCCCTGAAGCTTTCTTT CASNAGGPEAFF
TRBJ2-1 NA NA TRBV7-2 TGTGCCAGCAGCTTTTATTATGAGCAGTTCTTC CASSFYYEQFF
TRBJ1-5 NA many TRBV28 TGTGCCAGCAGTTTACAGGGGACTGTTCAGCCCCAGCATTTT CASSLQGTVQPQHF
TRBJ1-1 TRBD1 many TRBV28 TGTGCCAGCCGGCCAGGGGGGGCGACTGAAGCTTTCTTT CASRPGGATEAFF
TRBJ1-6 NA few TRBV18 TGTGCCAGCTCACCAAGTAGGGGCGAAGCCCCCCTCCACTTT CASSPSRGEAPLHF
TRBJ2-7 NA NA TRBV21-1 TGTGCCAGCAACGAGAACCACGGAACCCCCTTTTACGAGCAGTACTTC CASNENHGTPFYEQYF
TRBJ1-5 NA many TRBV7-2 TGTGCCAGCAGGTCCGCCGGGAACAGCAATCAGCCCCAGCATTTT CASRSAGNSNQPQHF
TRBJ2-1 NA many TRBV20-1 TGCAGTGTTCAGGGACTGAGCTCCTACAATGAGCAGTTCTTC CSVQGLSSYNEQFF